The 18 T cell receptor beta chains given below trace back to one sample, sequenced in a study of shared T cell receptors in the human thymus. Sequenced by immunoSEQ multiplex PCR; TCRdb stores in-frame clones only, minus some. The table includes 550,000 to 800,000 clones, 75% to 90% detected once. The same specimen was also included in a second study, on human thymus T cells.

The sequencing sample was made of thymocytes. The receptors here all came from a girl under three years old with a congenital heart defect.

V usage is TRBV2 and J usage is TRBJ2-1; the D gene is possibly TRBD2 (6 bases). The CDR3 length is 17 residues. The ends were cut back, 8 bases at V and 8 bases at J, with 28 bases in the middle. In germline, CDR1 is SNHLY, CDR2 FYNNEI. The CDR3 region is CASGRRGREVVVYEQFF. DNA of the CDR3: TGTGCCAGCGGTAGGAGGGGCAGGGAGGTAGTAGTCTATGAGCAGTTCTTC.

The chain combines TRBV27 with TRBJ1-5; the match to TRBD1 covers 9 bases. This CDR3 has 16 residues. The V gene's germline CDR1 is MNHEY and CDR2 SMNVEV (reference sequence). After removal of 6 bases from V and 0 bases from J, the junction contained 6 bases not matched to a gene. The CDR3 DNA reads TGTGCCAGCAGCAACACAGGGGGCTCTAGCAATCAGCCCCAGCATTTT. Translating it yields CASSNTGGSSNQPQHF.

The rearrangement joins TRBV18 to TRBJ1-2; D is ambiguous. The V and J ends lost 2 bases and 7 bases respectively, with 8 bases between them. The CDR3 is 12 residues long. In germline, CDR1 is KGHSH, CDR2 LQKENI. The CDR3 DNA follows: TGTGCCAGCTCACCAAAGACATCTGGCTACACCTTC. Its protein is CASSPKTSGYTF.

V is TRBV25-1 and J is TRBJ1-3, with unresolved D. The CDR3 runs to 18 residues. The V and J ends lost 2 bases and 4 bases respectively, with 21 bases between them. The germline CDR1 and CDR2 sequences are MGHDK and SYGVNS. The CDR3 DNA sequence: TGTGCCAGCAGTGAAGGTCGCGGGGTCCTGTTCTCCGGAAACACCATATATTTT. This sequence encodes CASSEGRGVLFSGNTIYF.

This chain uses TRBV14 with TRBJ2-1, with 7 bases identical to TRBD1. Germline V gene sequence: CDR1 SGHDN, CDR2 FVKESK. After removal of 3 bases from V and 15 bases from J, the junction contained 17 bases not matched to a gene. The CDR3 totals 15 residues. In nucleotides, the CDR3 is TGTGCCAGCAGCCACCGGGACAGTGACCAGGGTTGGTGGTTCTTC. Encoded protein: CASSHRDSDQGWWFF.

This clone was counted once. Here the CDR3 DNA reads TGTGCCAGCAGCTACAGGGGGCTCACCTACAATGAGCAGTTCTTC. Translation gives CASSYRGLTYNEQFF. This chain connects TRBV11-2 to TRBJ2-1; 9 bases fit TRBD1. Germline assignment: CDR1 SGHAT and CDR2 FQNNGV. CDR3 length equals 15 residues. With 4 bases clipped from V and 2 bases from J, the junction kept 3 bases outside the gene matches.

The rearrangement links TRBV14 to TRBJ2-1; 10 bases align to TRBD1. The CDR3 loop spans 14 amino acids. Trimming cost V 3 bases and J 10 bases; bases outside gene matches: 6. Germline V lookup: CDR1 SGHDN, CDR2 FVKESK. Here the CDR3 reads CASSHKDRGREQFF. DNA of the CDR3: TGTGCCAGCAGCCACAAGGACAGGGGGAGAGAGCAGTTCTTC.

This chain uses TRBV14 with TRBJ2-7, with 7 bases fitting TRBD1. J gave up 4 bases and V 4 bases, and 10 bases lay outside the gene matches. This CDR3 spans 15 amino acids. Germline CDR1 and CDR2: SGHDN and FVKESK. CDR3 sequence reads: CASSRRGGSAYEQYF. CDR3 DNA: TGTGCCAGCAGCCGAAGAGGGGGCTCGGCGTACGAGCAGTACTTC.

This chain uses TRBV29-1 with TRBJ2-2; a weak D match, TRBD1 (5 bases). The length of the CDR3 is 14 residues. Germline assignment: CDR1 SQVTM and CDR2 ANQGSEA. The germline V and J ends were trimmed by 0 bases and 7 bases, with 12 bases remaining between them. Here the CDR3 DNA reads TGCAGCGTTGAAGAGCGCAGGGTGGGCGGGGAGCTGTTTTTT. This codes for CSVEERRVGGELFF.

The chain uses TRBV6-5 and TRBJ1-6; possibly TRBD1 for D (5 bases). Between the trimmed V and J ends, which lost 5 bases and 10 bases, there was a span of 18 bases. This CDR3 spans 15 amino acids. Germline-derived CDR1 and CDR2 are MNHEY and SVGAGI. The CDR3 coding sequence is TGTGCCAGCAGTGGGGCACCCTGGATTTACTCACCCCTCCACTTT. Translation gives CASSGAPWIYSPLHF.

This sequence joins TRBV7-9 and TRBJ1-5; 7 bases map to TRBD1. Germline assignment: CDR1 SEHNR and CDR2 FQNEAQ (reference sequence). The CDR3 is made up of 15 amino acids. V shed 3 bases, J shed 3 bases, and the junction held 5 bases outside the gene matches. The CDR3 bases are TGTGCCAGCAGCTTGACCGGGACAGACAATCAGCCCCAGCATTTT. It translates to CASSLTGTDNQPQHF.

This clone has only a few counts. This chain connects TRBV6-1 to TRBJ1-2; D call uncertain. The germline CDR1 and CDR2 sequences are MNHNS and SASEGT. This CDR3 region has 18 residues. V gave up 2 bases and J gave up 2 bases, with 21 bases separating them. In DNA form, the CDR3 reads TGTGCCAGCAGTGAATTGCGAACTGAGGTGGAGGGAAACTATGGCTACACCTTC. It codes for CASSELRTEVEGNYGYTF.

The genes are TRBV29-1 and TRBJ1-1; D gene ambiguous. The CDR3 contains 11 residues. CDR1 and CDR2 (germline): SQVTM, ANQGSEA. V lost 6 bases, J lost 1 base, and 6 bases lay in between. The CDR3 DNA reads as TGCAGCGTCAGAACGAACACTGAAGCTTTCTTT. This codes for CSVRTNTEAFF.

As for this clone: Other nucleotide sequences in the sample specify the same CDR3. J is TRBJ2-7 and V is TRBV9, with 7 bases identical to TRBD2. The J segment lost 2 bases and the V segment lost 0 bases, leaving 2 bases of the junction unmatched. This CDR3 has 14 amino acids. CDR1 is SGDLS, CDR2 YYNGEE, per germline. The CDR3 coding sequence is TGTGCCAGCAGCGTAGGGGGGGGGACCTACGAGCAGTACTTC. Translated: CASSVGGGTYEQYF.

The rearrangement links TRBV14 to TRBJ1-1; weak D call: TRBD1 (5 bases). CDR1 and CDR2 from the germline V gene are SGHDN and FVKESK. CDR3 length: 16 residues. V shed 3 bases and J shed 1 base, with 15 bases lying between them. The DNA of the CDR3 is TGTGCCAGCAGCCATCCGGATTTACAGGCGAACACTGAAGCTTTCTTT. The encoded protein is CASSHPDLQANTEAFF. The full variable domain, with the rest looked up from reference TRBV14 and TRBJ1-1, is EAGVTQFPSHSVIEKGQTVTLRCDPISGHDNLYWYRRVMGKEIKFLLHFVKESKQDESGMPNNRFLAERTGGTYSTLKVQPAELEDSGVYFCASSHPDLQANTEAFFGQGTRLTVV.

This clone appeared a single time. The chain uses TRBV7-6 and TRBJ1-1, with D possibly matching TRBD1 (5 bases). Trimming removed 4 bases at V and 6 bases at J, with 15 bases between. Germline loops: CDR1 SGHVS, CDR2 FNYEAQ. The CDR3 extends over 14 amino acids. The CDR3, as DNA: TGTGCCAGCAGCTATACAGGAGATGGAGCTGAAGCTTTCTTT. Encoded protein: CASSYTGDGAEAFF. Supplemented by reference TRBV7-6 and TRBJ1-1, the full variable domain reads GAGVSQSPRYKVTKRGQDVALRCDPISGHVSLYWYRQALGQGPEFLTYFNYEAQQDKSGLPNDRFSAERPEGSISTLTIQRTEQRDSAMYRCASSYTGDGAEAFFGQGTRLTVV.

The V gene is TRBV4-1, the J gene TRBJ1-3; TRBD1 agrees at 7 bases. The CDR3 is 18 amino acids. Germline trimming cut 3 bases from V and 1 base from J; bases unmatched to any gene: 12. From germline, CDR1 is MGHRA and CDR2 YSYEKL. The CDR3 DNA follows: TGCGCCAGCAGCCACATTTACGGCAGGGGGATATCTGGAAACACCATATATTTT. Translated, it gives CASSHIYGRGISGNTIYF.

This clone has only one observation. The V gene is TRBV4-1, the J gene TRBJ1-2; D remains unclear. CDR1 is MGHRA and CDR2 is YSYEKL in the germline V gene. V lost 2 bases, J lost 0 bases, and 13 bases lay in between. The CDR3 contains 16 residues. CDR3 residues: CASSQREPQTNYGYTF. CDR3 coding DNA: TGCGCCAGCAGCCAAAGGGAGCCCCAGACTAACTATGGCTACACCTTC.